This T cell receptor beta chain was sequenced during a study of blood T cell repertoires in COVID-19. Study context: Sites in the United States, Italy and Spain provided acute and convalescent COVID-19 samples. The cDNA or gDNA used as material had been derived from T cells, B-cell-depleted T cells, or PBMCs.

Per the germline V gene, CDR1 is SGHRS and CDR2 is YFSETQ. The trim removed 5 bases at V and 3 bases at J, leaving 7 bases unmatched. CDR3 length equals 15 residues. The repertoire was sequenced with immunoSEQ multiplex PCR; TCRdb's copy has only in-frame clones and lacks some. The sample lists about 270,000 clones; around 91% were seen once. In terms of age and location, participants ranged from roughly 18 to 89 years and lived in about two dozen US areas. The sample was PBMCs or T cells enriched from blood (not recorded which). The chain carries TRBV5-1 and TRBJ2-5, with TRBD2 matching over 10 bases. The TCR originated in a woman aged 18-29 years who had recovered from COVID-19. In DNA form, the CDR3 reads TGCGCCAGCAGTTCGGGGAGCGGGGGGGAAGAGACCCAGTACTTC. Translation: CASSSGSGGEETQYF.